This TCR beta chain was obtained from a study of blood T cell repertoires in COVID-19. Source study methods: Nucleated cell number was recorded as an estimate derived from reference gene primer amplification. Sequencing used immunoSEQ multiplex PCR; TCRdb keeps in-frame clones, though not all of them. The V and J calls and clone size come from that table; D and trimming were worked out from the DNA. The sample includes 250,000 to 300,000 clones, approximately 91% of them seen just once. The CDR3 is 15 amino acids. Trimming removed 5 bases from V and 1 base from J, with 14 bases in between. Germline lookup yields CDR1 SGHVS and CDR2 FQNEAQ. This clone was seen just once.

The chain is built from TRBV7-8 and TRBJ1-1; a possible D gene is TRBD1 (5 bases). This clonotype was sampled from a man aged 45-65 years with acute or convalescent COVID-19. Sequencing was done on a sample of peripheral blood. CDR3 nucleotides: TGTGCCAGCAGCGCTTTAGGGCAGGGGAACACTGAAGCTTTCTTT. It specifies CASSALGQGNTEAFF.